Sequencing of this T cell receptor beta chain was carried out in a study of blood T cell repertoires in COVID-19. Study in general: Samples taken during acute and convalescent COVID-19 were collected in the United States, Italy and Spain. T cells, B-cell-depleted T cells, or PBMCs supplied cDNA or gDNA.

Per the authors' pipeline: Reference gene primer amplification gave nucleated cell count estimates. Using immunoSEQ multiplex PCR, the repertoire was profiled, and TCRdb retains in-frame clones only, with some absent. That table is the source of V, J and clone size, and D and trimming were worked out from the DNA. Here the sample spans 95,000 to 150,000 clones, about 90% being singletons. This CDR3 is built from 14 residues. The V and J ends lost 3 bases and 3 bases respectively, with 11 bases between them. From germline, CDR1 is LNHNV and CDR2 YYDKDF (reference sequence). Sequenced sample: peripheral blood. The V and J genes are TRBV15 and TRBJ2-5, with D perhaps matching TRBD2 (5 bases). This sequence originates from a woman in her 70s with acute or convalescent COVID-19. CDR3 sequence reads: CATSRRVGKETQYF. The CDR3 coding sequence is TGTGCCACCAGCAGGCGGGTTGGGAAAGAGACCCAGTACTTC.